The present T cell receptor (beta chain) was sequenced within a study of radiation and T cells in renal cell carcinoma. Clones were sequenced by immunoSEQ multiplex PCR, and TCRdb holds only the in-frame ones, with some missing. The sample has some 20,000 clones; nearly 55% are singletons. In its sample, this clone was seen a few times. Documented treatment: treatment-naive control, cytoreductive nephrectomy. CDR1 and CDR2 (germline): LGHNT, FRNRAP. The CDR3 sequence is 14 residues long. Trimming removed 2 bases at V and 5 bases at J, with 10 bases between. The rearrangement links TRBV12-5 to TRBJ2-1, with D tentatively TRBD1 or TRBD2 (6 bases each). The source material was tumor tissue, sampled from a patient whose treatment was nephrectomy without radiotherapy. The TCR sequence derives from a human donor with renal cell carcinoma. The CDR3 protein is CASGLFGGHNEQFF. The CDR3 DNA follows: TGTGCTAGTGGTTTGTTCGGGGGCCACAATGAGCAGTTCTTC.